The clone carrying this T cell receptor beta chain was observed a handful of times. Its antigen remains unknown. This entry is derived from a study of T cell repertoires in cytomegalovirus infection. This CDR3 spans 16 amino acids. With 7 bases clipped from V and 4 bases from J, the junction kept 13 bases outside the gene matches. TCRdb re-called the reads through MiXCR, storing one row per CDR3 protein. The sample yields hundreds of thousands of distinct CDR3 sequences, around 35% seen once. This material consisted of cultured PBMCs, taken from culture after CMV antigen stimulation. The sequence was obtained from a human donor in good health (CMV status not recorded). Some clones in this sample may be carry-over from other donors' samples. The chain joins TRBV12-3 or TRBV12-4 to TRBJ2-3, with 8 nucleotides matching TRBD2. The CDR3 DNA follows: TGTGCCAGCACGCAAAGGGCGGGAGGAATTTCAGATACGCAGTATTTT. Amino acids: CASTQRAGGISDTQYF.